This T cell receptor (beta chain) was recovered during a study of blood T cell repertoires in COVID-19. Study at large: Specimens from acute and convalescent COVID-19 originated in the United States, Italy and Spain. The cDNA or gDNA used as material had been derived from T cells, B-cell-depleted T cells, or PBMCs.

In this sample, this clone turned up once. Authors' methods: The authors estimated nucleated cell counts from reference gene primer amplification. The assay was immunoSEQ multiplex PCR, and TCRdb's table has in-frame clones only and misses some. For V, J and clone size, that table is used; D and trimming come from the DNA. The sample contains some 150,000 clones, approximately 88% of which appear only once. The CDR3 contains 18 residues. V trimming: 5 bases; J trimming: 1 base; junction bases outside the gene matches: 11. Germline CDR1 is KGHDR and CDR2 is SFDVKD. This TCR was sampled from a woman aged 45-65 years with acute or convalescent COVID-19. The sequenced material came from peripheral blood. The chain employs TRBV24-1 and TRBJ2-1; 9 bases align to TRBD1. As DNA, the CDR3 is TGTGCCACCAGTGCCCACACCACGGGACAGGGTTCCTACAATGAGCAGTTCTTC. Protein product: CATSAHTTGQGSYNEQFF.